This T cell receptor beta chain was retrieved from a study of OX40 agonist ivuxolimab in advanced cancers. General observations from the study: In general, CD8+ T cells held more expanded clones than CD4+ did, on average. The study observed clonal expansion of CD4+ and CD8+ blood T cells by week 6 at 0.1 to 3.0 mg/kg.

Concerning this clone: Its antigen is unknown.

Measured with immunoSEQ multiplex PCR; TCRdb has only the in-frame clones, and not every one. The table records 70,000 or so clones, approximately 90% of them present only once. Trimming removed 6 bases at V and 5 bases at J, with 14 bases between. Germline-derived CDR1 and CDR2 are MNHEY and SMNVEV (reference sequence). The CDR3 extends over 13 amino acids. The chain is built from TRBV27 and TRBJ2-7; no firm D call. The sequencing used CD4+ or CD8+ T cells sorted from blood, collected in a trial of the OX40 agonist ivuxolimab. The receptor was derived from an adult with an advanced solid tumor such as melanoma, head and neck, liver or kidney cancer. Written as DNA, the CDR3 is TGTGCCAGCAGGGGTTACGGATTCCACGAGCAGTACTTC. Translated, it gives CASRGYGFHEQYF.